This T cell receptor beta chain was identified during a study of T cells in Graves' hyperthyroidism and ophthalmopathy (dated by TCRdb to between 2018 and 2021). With respect to the entire study: Peripheral blood was collected at initial diagnosis, before any treatment. After blood sampling, hyperthyroidism patients were treated with methimazole at a starting dose of 30 mg daily, and ophthalmopathy patients were treated with high-dose intravenous methylprednisolone. The study also compared thyroid tissue and blood T-cell repertoires from about 6 Graves' hyperthyroidism patients. An independent validation cohort of under 20 hyperthyroidism patients and about 16 patients who later progressed to ophthalmopathy tested prospective prediction of ophthalmopathy. To identify TCR V-J signatures that set the groups apart, the researchers used a discovery cohort of 100 patients, made up of 40 to 45 with Graves' ophthalmopathy and some 60 with stable Graves' hyperthyroidism. According to the paper, TCR Vbeta CDR3 sequencing was carried out on 120 to 150 peripheral blood samples, which came from around 43 ophthalmopathy, under 80 hyperthyroidism and roughly 17 progressor patients. The 100 discovery patients were divided at random into training and test sets in a 7:3 ratio. Overall study results and their limits: During validation, the model predicted progression to ophthalmopathy a median of approximately 7 months ahead of onset, with 60% to 71% sensitivity and 72.22% specificity. Sample size was not statistically predetermined, and investigators were not blinded to group allocation. Ophthalmopathy was separated from stable hyperthyroidism by a 13 V-J signature model, with approximately 85% sensitivity and about 84% specificity obtained in cross-validation and 80%/75% obtained in testing. Blood samples also contained most of the expanded thyroid clonotypes (frequency above 0.001), which suggests that blood repertoires may reflect thyroid immune responses.

Via the germline V gene, CDR1 is SGHRS and CDR2 YFSETQ. The V end gives up 5 bases and the J end 1 base, leaving 5 bases in the junction not matched to a gene. Reading from cysteine to phenylalanine, the CDR3 counts 15 amino acids. Only CDR3 DNA is held: 45 bases, read in frame from base 1. Stable Graves' hyperthyroidism was defined as the absence of progression to ophthalmopathy over 18 months of follow-up. Hyperthyroidism patients were newly diagnosed, had a disease duration of under 2 months, and were aged 18 to 65 years. Any patient with an uncontrolled infection, another autoimmune disease, pregnancy or lactation was excluded. Clinical symptoms, serum thyroxine and TRAb, thyroid ultrasound, and orbital computed tomography formed the basis for the diagnoses. Ficoll-Paque density gradient centrifugation was used to isolate PBMCs from about 10 ml of fresh peripheral blood. Total RNA was extracted with Trizol reagent, and quality was checked on an Agilent 2100 Bioanalyzer.

On this clonotype itself: Its antigen is still unknown. Base qualities are missing; no much larger clone stands one base away.

TCR beta CDR3 regions were amplified from RNA transcripts. The TCR CDR3 was subjected to a first round of RT-PCR using the HTBI primer set and the Qiagen OneStep RT-PCR kit. Libraries were constructed in a second round of multiplex PCR, after which size selection and purification were performed. Paired-end sequencing of the libraries was performed with 100 bp reads on an Illumina HiSeq2000. Processing in the source paper ran as follows. SOAPnuke was used to process the raw data, removing reads that contained adapters or uncalled bases, had a mean Phred below 15, or lacked an exact match to the constant primer or identifier. COPE v1.2.5 was used to merge high-quality paired reads, and clonotypes were defined as unique nucleotide sequences. Clonotypes were aligned to IMGT TRBV, TRBD and TRBJ reference segments using MiTCR v1.1. Only V-J combinations with frequency above 0.0001, covering approximately 99% of repertoires, were analysed. A TCS score was defined as the ratio between F50 (clonal expansion) and ExV (chaos), using BLOSUM62-based TCRdist between CDR3 peptides within each V-J. Welch's t-statistics and random forest reduced roughly 500 V-J features to about 13, which were used in a naive Bayes classifier (R e1071). The raw public reads went through TCRdb reprocessing: fastp at Q25, MiXCR clone calling, in-frame beta chains kept. Duplicate CDR3 protein sequences are folded into a single record with the most common DNA and genes. TCRdb assigned the V and J calls; the authors' analysis was not used. In all, the sample holds a few hundred thousand distinct CDR3 sequences, and about 15% of those were seen once. The ten top clones hold approximately 32% of the sample.

The clonotype was recovered from a young woman with Graves' hyperthyroidism. Sample: blood. Here the chain combines TRBV5-1 and TRBJ2-3, with 9 bases matching TRBD2. The DNA reads TGCGCCAGCAGGTCACTAGCGGGCGGCACAGATACGCAGTATTTT. This yields the protein CASRSLAGGTDTQYF.